This TCR beta chain was sequenced in a study of CXCR3 chemokines and chemotherapy response in bladder cancer. Each CDR3 protein gets one entry after TCRdb re-called the PCR reads with MiXCR. The sample consists of approximately 10,000 distinct CDR3 sequences, roughly 23% of them appearing once. Germline V gene lookup returns CDR1 MNHEY and CDR2 SVGAGI. The CDR3 consists of 13 residues. V shed 2 bases and J shed 8 bases, with 12 bases lying between them. This clonotype is medium-sized (0.01 to 0.1%) within its sample. The sequence came from a human donor with bladder cancer that did not respond to neoadjuvant chemotherapy. This rearrangement joins TRBV6-5 to TRBJ1-2; a possible D gene is TRBD1 (6 bases). The sample was gathered from a patient whose treatment included neoadjuvant chemotherapy. CDR3 in amino acids: CASSYAQGGGYTF. In DNA, the CDR3 is TGTGCCAGCAGTTACGCACAGGGAGGGGGCTACACCTTC.